This T cell receptor beta chain was identified in a study of vaccination effects on CD4 cells after COVID-19. Concerning this clone: Its antigen is undetermined.

ViraFEST used viral peptide pools to expand antigen-specific CD4+ T cells before sequencing. When less than 13 days of culture had elapsed, CD4+ T cells were isolated. Wells each received 2 million or so PBMC, cultured with around 10 IU/ml IL-2 and around 10 ug/ml peptides. Fresh IL-2-containing medium replaced half the medium on days 3 and 7. Assay: immunoSEQ multiplex PCR; the TCRdb copy retains only in-frame clones and omits some. The table lists tens of thousands of clones, roughly 79% of them singletons. Study-wide findings and caveats: Clones arising from infection and from vaccination showed marked clonal contraction late after vaccination.

Germline lookup yields CDR1 SGHKS and CDR2 YYEKEE (reference sequence). The CDR3 length is 17 residues. After removal of 0 bases from V and 6 bases from J, the junction contained 7 bases not matched to a gene. The chain employs TRBV5-5 and TRBJ2-2; TRBD2 matches at 11 bases. Sequencing used CD4+ T cells from PBMCs cultured with HCoV-229E spike peptides, obtained before COVID-19 vaccination. The source is a human donor who received a COVID-19 vaccine. The CDR3 nucleotides are TGTGCCAGCAGCTTGGGGAGGCTAGCGGGGGGCGCCGGGGAGCTGTTTTTT. Translation gives CASSLGRLAGGAGELFF.